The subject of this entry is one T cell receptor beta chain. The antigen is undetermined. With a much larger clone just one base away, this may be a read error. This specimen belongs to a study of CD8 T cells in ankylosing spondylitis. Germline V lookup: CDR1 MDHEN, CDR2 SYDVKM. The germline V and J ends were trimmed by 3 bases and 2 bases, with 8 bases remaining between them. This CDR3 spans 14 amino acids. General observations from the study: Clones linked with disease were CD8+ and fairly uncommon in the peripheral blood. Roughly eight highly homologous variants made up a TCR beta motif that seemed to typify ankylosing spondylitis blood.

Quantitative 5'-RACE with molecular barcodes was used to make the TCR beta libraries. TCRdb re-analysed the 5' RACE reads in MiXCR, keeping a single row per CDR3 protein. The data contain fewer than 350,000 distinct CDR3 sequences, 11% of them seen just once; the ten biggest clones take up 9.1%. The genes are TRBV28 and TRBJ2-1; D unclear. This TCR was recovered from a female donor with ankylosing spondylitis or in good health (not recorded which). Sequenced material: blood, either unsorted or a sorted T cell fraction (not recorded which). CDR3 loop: CASSFDSPYNEQFF. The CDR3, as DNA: TGTGCCAGCAGTTTCGACTCCCCCTACAATGAGCAGTTCTTC.